These 28 T cell receptor beta chains were all obtained from the same sample, sequenced in a study of Ad26.COV2.S vaccination and SARS-CoV-2 variants. Stated treatment: over 15 received Ad26.COV2.S at low or high dose, single or two shots; roughly 5 received placebo; per-sample allocation not given. Sampling was performed 63 days after the first vaccine or placebo injection. The repertoire was sequenced with immunoSEQ multiplex PCR; TCRdb's copy has only in-frame clones and lacks some. Of about 680,000 clones listed, roughly 90% are singletons. Sample: peripheral blood, taken in a trial of Ad26.COV2.S vaccine versus placebo. Receptor source: a person between 18 and 65 years old who received the Ad26.COV2.S COVID-19 vaccine or a placebo.

The chain uses TRBV9 and TRBJ2-3; D call uncertain. Germline CDR1 SGDLS, CDR2 YYNGEE. V shed 0 bases and J shed 5 bases, with 7 bases lying between them. This CDR3 contains 13 residues. This CDR3 is CASSVVDQDTQYF. As DNA, the CDR3 is TGTGCCAGCAGCGTAGTCGATCAAGATACGCAGTATTTT.

V usage is TRBV7-2 and J usage is TRBJ1-5; D remains ambiguous. Germline CDR1 reads SGHTA; CDR2 reads FQGNSA. The CDR3 is 14 amino acids. Trimming pared 5 bases from V and 2 bases from J, leaving 10 bases between. The CDR3 DNA reads as TGTGCCAGCAGCCCTTCGTCCGGCAATCAGCCCCAGCATTTT. As protein: CASSPSSGNQPQHF.

The rearrangement joins TRBV6-2 or TRBV6-3 to TRBJ2-1; 10 nucleotides match TRBD1. Germline CDR1 is MNHEY and CDR2 is SVGEGT. V was pared by 5 bases and J by 8 bases, with 15 bases of the junction left unmatched. The CDR3 runs to 17 residues. CDR3 protein: CASSHPPGTGVRYEQFF. The CDR3 DNA reads TGTGCCAGCAGTCACCCCCCCGGGACAGGGGTTAGGTATGAGCAGTTCTTC.

This chain links TRBV10-3 with TRBJ1-2, with 9 bases lining up with TRBD1. Trimming cost V 4 bases and J 4 bases; bases outside gene matches: 7. This CDR3 is built from 15 residues. In germline, CDR1 is ENHRY, CDR2 SYGVKD. The DNA for the CDR3 is TGTGCCATCAGTGTCCCGGGACAGGGACCCTATGGCTACACCTTC. It specifies CAISVPGQGPYGYTF.

The chain has TRBV7-2 and TRBJ2-1, with TRBD1 identical over 10 bases. The CDR3 has 15 residues. The V gene end was trimmed by 5 bases and the J gene end by 9 bases; junction bases not matched to a gene: 10. Germline V gives CDR1 SGHTA, CDR2 FQGNSA. CDR3 protein: CASSLPGQGIVEQFF. The DNA for the CDR3 is TGTGCCAGCAGCCTTCCGGGACAGGGGATTGTTGAGCAGTTCTTC.

V gene TRBV5-1 combines with J gene TRBJ2-2, with a weak D call TRBD2 (6 bases). V was clipped by 0 bases and J by 4 bases, with 13 bases between them. Germline loops: CDR1 SGHRS, CDR2 YFSETQ. The CDR3 is 16 residues long. CDR3 loop: CASSLEVSGATGELFF. In nucleotides, the CDR3 is TGCGCCAGCAGCTTGGAGGTTAGCGGAGCCACCGGGGAGCTGTTTTTT.

This chain joins TRBV3-1 (or the pseudogene TRBV3-2) and TRBJ2-3; 7 bases are shared with TRBD2. CDR3 length equals 16 residues. The germline V gene has CDR1 LGHDT and CDR2 YNNKEL (reference sequence). Germline trimming cut 0 bases from V and 2 bases from J; bases unmatched to any gene: 5. CDR3: CASSQDSSGTTDTQYF. CDR3 sequence (DNA): TGTGCCAGCAGCCAAGACTCCAGCGGGACCACAGATACGCAGTATTTT.

The chain joins TRBV5-6 to TRBJ1-6; no reliable D call. From germline, CDR1 is SGHDT and CDR2 YYEEEE. The V end lost 6 bases, the J end lost 8 bases, and 15 bases lay between the germline ends. This CDR3 spans 14 amino acids. CDR3 nucleotides: TGTGCCAGCACCTCTACCGATTCTTATTCACCCCTCCACTTT. Translated: CASTSTDSYSPLHF.

For this clone: The germline gene is not matched at one end of the junction; a read error may be the cause. The V and J genes are TRBV5-4 and TRBJ2-7; tentatively, D is TRBD1 (5 bases). The CDR3 spans 13 residues. Germline CDR1 SGHNT, CDR2 YYREEE (reference sequence). CDR3 in amino acids: CASSLTASNEQYF. As DNA, the CDR3 is TGTGCCAGCAGCCTGACAGCCTCCAACGAGCAGTACTTC.

V and J are TRBV30 and TRBJ1-4; 9 nucleotides align to TRBD1. The CDR3 loop spans 12 amino acids. J was trimmed by 5 bases and V by 8 bases; bases with no gene match: 3. The germline gives CDR1 GTSNPN, CDR2 SVGIG (reference sequence). CDR3 in DNA: TGTGCCCTGGGACAGGGAAATGAAAAACTGTTTTTT. As protein: CALGQGNEKLFF. The variable domain in full, completed from reference TRBV30 and TRBJ1-4, reads SQTIHQWPATLVQPVGSPLSLECTVEGTSNPNLYWYRQAAGRGLQLLFYSVGIGQISSEVPQNLSASRPQDRQFILSSKKLLLSDSGFYLCALGQGNEKLFFGSGTQLSVL.

The CDR3 spells CASTSAGNNSPLHF. The CDR3 DNA sequence: TGTGCCAGCACCTCAGCAGGGAACAATTCACCCCTCCACTTT. V and J are TRBV5-4 and TRBJ1-6; D is perhaps TRBD1 (5 bases). Trimming removed 6 bases at V and 7 bases at J, with 14 bases between. The CDR3 runs to 14 residues. The germline V gene has CDR1 SGHNT and CDR2 YYREEE (reference sequence).

The genes are TRBV10-3 and TRBJ2-1; 8 bases agree with TRBD2. The CDR3 consists of 16 residues. CDR1 is ENHRY, CDR2 SYGVKD, per germline. The trim removed 4 bases at V and 0 bases at J, leaving 5 bases unmatched. CDR3 nucleotide sequence: TGTGCCATCAGTGCACTAGCGGAAAACTCCTACAATGAGCAGTTCTTC. Translated, it gives CAISALAENSYNEQFF.

The chain uses TRBV4-3 and TRBJ2-1; no definite D call. Trimming cost V 0 bases and J 0 bases, with 6 bases left between them. Germline loops: CDR1 LGHNA, CDR2 YSLEER. The CDR3 totals 15 residues. CDR3 bases: TGCGCCAGCAGCCAAGAAAGGGACTCCTACAATGAGCAGTTCTTC. Translated: CASSQERDSYNEQFF.

This clone is a singleton in its sample. V is TRBV2 and J is TRBJ2-1; D remains unclear. The CDR3 sequence is 13 residues long. V was shortened by 3 bases and J by 0 bases, with 3 bases between the two germline ends. Germline loops: CDR1 SNHLY, CDR2 FYNNEI. CDR3 DNA sequence: TGTGCCAGCAGTGACTACTCCTACAATGAGCAGTTCTTC. It codes for CASSDYSYNEQFF.

The rearrangement joins TRBV19 to TRBJ2-6; D remains ambiguous. The length of the CDR3 is 14 residues. Trimming left V 5 bases short and J 0 bases short, with 5 bases between. Germline V CDR1 and CDR2: LNHDA, SQIVND (reference sequence). The CDR3 DNA reads TGTGCCAGTAGTTTCTTCTCTGGGGCCAACGTCCTGACTTTC. This codes for CASSFFSGANVLTF.

The chain employs TRBV5-5 and TRBJ1-2; D might be TRBD1 (5 bases). Trimming removed 2 bases from V and 4 bases from J, with 18 bases in between. CDR3 length: 16 residues. Germline V lookup: CDR1 SGHKS, CDR2 YYEKEE (reference sequence). The CDR3 coding sequence is TGTGCCAGCAGCTTAAACTCGTTCCCAGGGAGCTATGGCTACACCTTC. This sequence encodes CASSLNSFPGSYGYTF. The variable domain in full, completed from reference TRBV5-5 and TRBJ1-2, reads DAGVTQSPTHLIKTRGQQVTLRCSPISGHKSVSWYQQVLGQGPQFIFQYYEKEERGRGNFPDRFSARQFPNYSSELNVNALLLGDSALYLCASSLNSFPGSYGYTFGSGTRLTVV.

The chain combines TRBV4-2 with TRBJ2-2, with 8 nucleotides matching TRBD1. The germline V gene encodes CDR1 LGHNA and CDR2 YNFKEQ. The ends lost 3 bases at V and 5 bases at J; junction bases unmatched: 8. This CDR3 is built from 16 residues. This CDR3 is CASSHLQGVGTGELFF. As DNA, the CDR3 is TGTGCCAGCAGCCACCTACAGGGGGTGGGTACCGGGGAGCTGTTTTTT.

This clone was counted between two and nine times. The V gene is TRBV15, the J gene TRBJ1-5; TRBD1 might be the D (6 bases). The V gene lost 5 bases and the J gene lost 4 bases, with 9 bases spanning the gap. The CDR3 is made up of 13 amino acids. Germline-derived CDR1 and CDR2 are LNHNV and YYDKDF (reference sequence). CDR3 loop: CATSGGQNQPQHF. CDR3 nucleotide sequence: TGTGCCACCAGCGGTGGACAGAATCAGCCCCAGCATTTT.

This chain links TRBV7-8 with TRBJ2-1; TRBD2 agrees at 15 bases. J gave up 7 bases and V 3 bases, and 7 bases lay outside the gene matches. The CDR3 has 17 residues. CDR1 and CDR2 (germline): SGHVS, FQNEAQ. The CDR3 bases are TGTGCCAGCAGCTTCGGACTAGCGGGAGGGTCACCTAATGAGCAGTTCTTC. This gives the protein CASSFGLAGGSPNEQFF.

The rearrangement uses TRBV2 and TRBJ2-1, with 15 bases matching TRBD2. Trimming cost V 6 bases and J 5 bases; bases outside gene matches: 5. Per the germline V gene, CDR1 is SNHLY and CDR2 is FYNNEI. The CDR3 consists of 16 residues. CDR3: CASRRGLAGGNNEQFF. CDR3 DNA sequence: TGTGCCAGCAGGCGGGGACTAGCGGGAGGTAACAATGAGCAGTTCTTC.

V gene TRBV19 combines with J gene TRBJ1-4; D call uncertain. V dropped 1 base and J dropped 0 bases, with 9 bases sitting between them. The CDR3 is made up of 16 amino acids. Per germline, CDR1 LNHDA and CDR2 SQIVND (reference sequence). CDR3 sequence reads: CASSIVGGATNEKLFF. The CDR3 region has the DNA TGTGCCAGTAGTATAGTTGGCGGCGCAACTAATGAAAAACTGTTTTTT.

This chain uses TRBV9 with TRBJ1-1; no definite D call. Germline CDR1 and CDR2: SGDLS and YYNGEE. The CDR3 consists of 14 residues. V was shortened by 0 bases and J by 0 bases, with 6 bases between the two germline ends. The DNA of the CDR3 is TGTGCCAGCAGCGTAGGGCCTTTGAACACTGAAGCTTTCTTT. Protein product: CASSVGPLNTEAFF.

The chain is built from TRBV6-5 and TRBJ1-6; D might be TRBD1 (5 bases). Germline CDR1 is MNHEY and CDR2 is SVGAGI. The CDR3 consists of 14 residues. Trimming stripped 6 bases from V and 8 bases from J, with 14 bases between. The CDR3 is CASSPDNGDSPLHF. The CDR3 bases are TGTGCCAGCAGCCCGGACAACGGAGATTCACCCCTCCACTTT.

This rearrangement joins TRBV5-4 to TRBJ2-3, with a weak D call TRBD2 (5 bases). CDR1 SGHNT and CDR2 YYREEE come from the germline V gene (reference sequence). Deletions cut 4 bases from V and 3 bases from J, with 18 bases between. CDR3 size: 16 residues. The CDR3 protein is CASSPGPAPGTDTQYF. CDR3 DNA: TGTGCCAGCAGCCCTGGCCCGGCGCCGGGGACAGATACGCAGTATTTT.

The CDR3 sequence is CASSSVPQETQYF. For the CDR3, the DNA is TGTGCCAGCAGTAGCGTTCCCCAAGAGACCCAGTACTTC. The J gene is TRBJ2-5, the V gene TRBV6-5, with unresolved D. Germline CDR1 and CDR2: MNHEY and SVGAGI. V was shortened by 5 bases and J by 1 base, with 8 bases between the two germline ends. The CDR3 consists of 13 residues.

The chain is built from TRBV12-3 or TRBV12-4 and TRBJ2-7; D not certain. The CDR3 totals 13 residues. V was pared by 3 bases and J by 2 bases, with 8 bases between. The CDR3 reads CASSFGTTYEQYF. The CDR3 DNA reads as TGTGCCAGCAGTTTTGGTACCACCTACGAGCAGTACTTC.

This sequence joins TRBV5-1 and TRBJ2-7; D call uncertain. Germline assignment: CDR1 SGHRS and CDR2 YFSETQ. The CDR3 contains 14 residues. V was shortened by 1 base and J by 2 bases, with 10 bases between the two germline ends. The CDR3 DNA reads as TGCGCCAGCAGCTTGTCGAGCAGTGCCTACGAGCAGTACTTC. Protein product: CASSLSSSAYEQYF.

Only one count was recorded for this clone. This rearrangement joins TRBV4-3 to TRBJ2-7; D gene unclear. The CDR3 is 17 amino acids. Germline lookup yields CDR1 LGHNA and CDR2 YSLEER. Trimming pared 0 bases from V and 3 bases from J, leaving 18 bases between. DNA of the CDR3: TGCGCCAGCAGCCAAGACAGTACAAGGAGTCGGATCTACGAGCAGTACTTC. Protein: CASSQDSTRSRIYEQYF.